This T cell receptor beta chain derives from a study of blood T cell repertoires in COVID-19. Measured with immunoSEQ multiplex PCR; TCRdb has only the in-frame clones, and not every one. The sample carries 130,000 to 150,000 clones, about four fifths recorded once. The V gene lost 5 bases and the J gene lost 0 bases, with 10 bases spanning the gap. The CDR3 sequence is 14 residues long. From germline, CDR1 is SGHTA and CDR2 FQGNSA. V and J are TRBV7-2 and TRBJ2-5; D is possibly TRBD2 (7 bases). The receptor's source is a human donor in a cohort sampled during active COVID-19. The sample comprised peripheral blood. The CDR3 spells CASSRGAYQETQYF. The CDR3 DNA reads TGTGCCAGCAGCCGGGGGGCGTACCAAGAGACCCAGTACTTC.